Below, 5 T cell receptor beta chains from the same sample are listed, as sequenced in a study of T cell responses to AZD1222 COVID-19 vaccine. TCRdb keeps only in-frame clones here, not all; method: immunoSEQ multiplex PCR. This table holds around 66,000 clones, around nine tenths found once. Sample: peripheral blood, taken 28 days after the second dose of the MenACWY control vaccine. The receptors were gathered from an adult who received the MenACWY meningococcal vaccine as a control.

The rearrangement joins TRBV5-1 to TRBJ1-6; D call uncertain. There are 14 residues in the CDR3. With 2 bases removed from V and 7 bases from J, the gap between germline ends came to 10 bases. CDR1 and CDR2 from the germline V gene are SGHRS and YFSETQ. Here the CDR3 reads CASSLRVGNSPLHF. DNA of the CDR3: TGCGCCAGCAGCTTAAGGGTTGGAAATTCACCCCTCCACTTT.

This chain connects TRBV30 to TRBJ1-2, with a weak D call TRBD1 (5 bases). Germline V CDR1 and CDR2: GTSNPN, SVGIG (reference sequence). V shed 4 bases and J shed 5 bases, with 11 bases lying between them. This CDR3 has 12 residues. The CDR3 protein is CAWTRDLYGYTF. CDR3 coding DNA: TGTGCCTGGACCCGGGACCTATATGGCTACACCTTC. The full variable domain, completed using reference TRBV30 and TRBJ1-2, is SQTIHQWPATLVQPVGSPLSLECTVEGTSNPNLYWYRQAAGRGLQLLFYSVGIGQISSEVPQNLSASRPQDRQFILSSKKLLLSDSGFYLCAWTRDLYGYTFGSGTRLTVV.

This clone was seen a single time. CDR3 residues: CASSMGEVAHEKLFF. DNA for the CDR3: TGTGCCAGTAGTATGGGAGAGGTCGCGCATGAAAAACTGTTTTTT. This chain joins TRBV19 and TRBJ1-4; D gene uncertain. V shed 3 bases and J shed 6 bases, with 14 bases lying between them. This CDR3 has 15 residues. In germline, CDR1 is LNHDA, CDR2 SQIVND (reference sequence).

The rearrangement joins TRBV4-1 to TRBJ2-1; D not certain. This CDR3 has 15 residues. Germline CDR1 is MGHRA and CDR2 is YSYEKL. V was trimmed by 0 bases and J by 0 bases, leaving 6 bases between them. The CDR3 DNA is TGCGCCAGCAGCCAAGATGGCAACTCCTACAATGAGCAGTTCTTC. Its translation is CASSQDGNSYNEQFF.

The rearrangement joins TRBV15 to TRBJ1-3, with D tentatively TRBD1 (5 bases). Germline-derived CDR1 and CDR2 are LNHNV and YYDKDF (reference sequence). The CDR3 has 17 amino acids. V lost 1 base to trimming and J lost 0 bases, with 13 bases between them. The chain's CDR3 is CATSRGFGTDSGNTIYF. The CDR3 bases are TGTGCCACCAGCAGAGGTTTTGGGACGGACTCTGGAAACACCATATATTTT.